This T cell receptor beta chain was found in a study of T cell changes during pregnancy in multiple sclerosis. Data came from immunoSEQ multiplex PCR; TCRdb stores just in-frame clones and leaves some out. Of over 80,000 clones listed, about 93% were seen once; the top ten hold about 1.4%. Trimming pared 6 bases from V and 3 bases from J, leaving 12 bases between. CDR3 length: 13 residues. Germline-derived CDR1 and CDR2 are MDHEN and SYDVKM. This sequence joins TRBV28 and TRBJ2-7; a possible D gene is TRBD2 (6 bases). The source of this sequence is a female donor in good health, enrolled as a control in a pregnancy study. This material consisted of peripheral blood, taken in the third trimester of pregnancy. In DNA form, the CDR3 reads TGTGCCAGCAGCGCGGGATCACTCTACGAGCAGTACTTC. Its translation is CASSAGSLYEQYF.